This record covers a single T cell receptor (beta chain). What this receptor recognizes is not known. Base qualities are missing; no much larger clone stands one base away. CDR1 and CDR2 (SGHRS, YFSETQ) derive from the germline V gene. The V and J ends are trimmed by 5 bases and 12 bases, leaving 15 bases between them. From cysteine to phenylalanine, the CDR3 is 12 amino acids long. The retained sequence is limited to the CDR3, 36 bases, with the frame set at the first base. This entry belongs to a study of blood T cell repertoires in COVID-19 (dated by TCRdb to about 2020). Notes on the research overall: Samples from collaborators originated in the United States, Italy and Spain and spanned both the acute and convalescent phases of COVID-19. The material from the prospective study consisted of cDNA or gDNA derived from T cells, B-cell-depleted T cells, or PBMCs. Deeply sampled blood TCRbeta repertoires from subjects exposed to, actively infected with, or recovered from COVID-19 were included in the dataset. The repertoires were made available in a free public database intended to serve as a resource for research on the immune response to SARS-CoV-2. Samples were obtained from the ongoing ImmuneRACE study (first 160 participants) and from 950 to 1,500 subjects provided by 6 global collaborators. Nearly every sample came with metadata listing a de-identified subject ID, COVID-19 status, age in years and sex. HLA class I and class II types, where available, came from metadata supplied by the sample provider rather than from assay-based typing. The paper's findings and limits, for the study overall: The quantity of clinical and demographic metadata differed by source and by participant and was supplied without curation.

The collaborating institutions used their own protocols to collect whole blood in K2EDTA tubes. For TCRbeta analysis, collaborator samples were shipped as frozen whole blood, as isolated PBMCs, or as DNA extracted from either sample type. TCRbeta CDR3 regions were amplified from genomic DNA by means of the immunoSEQ Assay, a bias-controlled multiplex PCR. Regarding the original processing steps: Nucleated cell counts per sample were estimated from amplification of reference gene primers within the assay. To quantify the absolute abundance of each unique TCRbeta CDR3 rearrangement, sequence reads were collapsed and filtered. For each sample, productive Simpson clonality was calculated as the square root of Simpson's diversity index over productive rearrangements. The table comes from immuneACCESS by way of TCRdb, which keeps in-frame sequences with V and J called. Part of the clones is missing from these tables; in studies checked, under half for an unresolved V gene and the rest for unknown reasons. The V and J calls and clone size were taken over from that table, and D and trimming were inferred from the DNA. Recorded for this sample are 45,000 to 50,000 clones; approximately 87% of them occurred a single time. Together, the top ten hold about a tenth of the sample.

The receptor chain draws on TRBV5-1 and TRBJ2-1; TRBD2 is a weak D gene call, 5 bases matching. The origin of this receptor is a human donor in a cohort sampled during active COVID-19. Sequencing input: peripheral blood. The CDR3 here reads CASRSLEARQFF. The nucleotide sequence is TGCGCCAGCAGAAGCCTGGAGGCGAGGCAGTTCTTC.